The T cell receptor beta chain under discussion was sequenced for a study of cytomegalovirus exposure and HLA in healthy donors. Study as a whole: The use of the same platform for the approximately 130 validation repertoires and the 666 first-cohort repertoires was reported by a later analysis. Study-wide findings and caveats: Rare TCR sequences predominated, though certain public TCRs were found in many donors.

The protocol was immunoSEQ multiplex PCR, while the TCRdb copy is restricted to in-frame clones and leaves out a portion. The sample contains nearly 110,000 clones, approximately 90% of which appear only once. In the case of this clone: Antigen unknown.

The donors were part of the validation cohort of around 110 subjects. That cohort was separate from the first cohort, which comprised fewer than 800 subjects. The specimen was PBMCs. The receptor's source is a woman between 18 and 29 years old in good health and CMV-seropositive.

DNA of the CDR3: TGTGCCACCAGCAGAGATGACTCGACCCTGAACACCGGGGAGCTGTTTTTT. Protein sequence: CATSRDDSTLNTGELFF. The chain recombines TRBV15 with TRBJ2-2; D ambiguous. V lost 0 bases, J lost 1 base, and 12 bases lay in between. Germline-derived CDR1 and CDR2 are LNHNV and YYDKDF (reference sequence). CDR3 length: 17 amino acids.